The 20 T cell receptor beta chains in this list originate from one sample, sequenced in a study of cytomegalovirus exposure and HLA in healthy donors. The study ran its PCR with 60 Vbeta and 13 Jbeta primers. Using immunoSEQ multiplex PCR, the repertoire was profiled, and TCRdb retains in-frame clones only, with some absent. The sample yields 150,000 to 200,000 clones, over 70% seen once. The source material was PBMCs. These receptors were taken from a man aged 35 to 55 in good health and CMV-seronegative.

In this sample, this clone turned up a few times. CDR3 sequence reads: CASSFDRREAFF. CDR3 DNA sequence: TGTGCCAGCAGCTTTGACAGAAGAGAAGCTTTCTTT. The chain is built from TRBV5-5 and TRBJ1-1; possible D gene TRBD1, 5 bases. The CDR3 contains 12 residues. Germline V gene data show CDR1 as SGHKS and CDR2 as YYEKEE (reference sequence). The germline V and J ends were trimmed by 2 bases and 8 bases, with 10 bases remaining between them.

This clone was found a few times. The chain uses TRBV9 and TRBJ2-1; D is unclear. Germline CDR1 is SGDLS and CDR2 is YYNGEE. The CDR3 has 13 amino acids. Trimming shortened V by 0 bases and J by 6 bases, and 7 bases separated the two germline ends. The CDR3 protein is CASSVDSLNEQFF. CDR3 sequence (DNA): TGTGCCAGCAGCGTAGATTCACTCAATGAGCAGTTCTTC.

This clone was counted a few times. This CDR3 is CASSWPKDTQYF. The CDR3 coding sequence is TGTGCCAGCAGCTGGCCCAAAGATACGCAGTATTTT. This chain uses TRBV11-2 with TRBJ2-3; no clear D gene. The CDR3 is made up of 12 amino acids. Germline lookup yields CDR1 SGHAT and CDR2 FQNNGV. The V end was cut by 4 bases, the J end by 5 bases, with 7 bases between.

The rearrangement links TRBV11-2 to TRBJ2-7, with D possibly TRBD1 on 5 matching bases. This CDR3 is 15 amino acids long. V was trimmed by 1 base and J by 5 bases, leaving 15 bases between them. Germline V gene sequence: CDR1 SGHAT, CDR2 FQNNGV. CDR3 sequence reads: CASSLGASGWNEQYF. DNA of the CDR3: TGTGCCAGCAGCTTAGGGGCCTCAGGGTGGAACGAGCAGTACTTC.

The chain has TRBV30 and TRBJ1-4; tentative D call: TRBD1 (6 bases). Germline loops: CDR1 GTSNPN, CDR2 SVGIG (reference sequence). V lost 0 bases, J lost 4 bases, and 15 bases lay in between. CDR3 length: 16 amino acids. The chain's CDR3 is CAWSVLGAPDNEKLFF. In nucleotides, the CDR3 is TGTGCCTGGAGTGTATTGGGGGCGCCGGATAATGAAAAACTGTTTTTT.

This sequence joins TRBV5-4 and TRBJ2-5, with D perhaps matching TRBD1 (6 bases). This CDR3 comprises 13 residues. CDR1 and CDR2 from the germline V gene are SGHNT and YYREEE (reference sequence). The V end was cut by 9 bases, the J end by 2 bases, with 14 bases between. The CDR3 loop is CATAGQIQETQYF. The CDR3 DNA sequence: TGTGCCACCGCAGGACAGATTCAAGAGACCCAGTACTTC.

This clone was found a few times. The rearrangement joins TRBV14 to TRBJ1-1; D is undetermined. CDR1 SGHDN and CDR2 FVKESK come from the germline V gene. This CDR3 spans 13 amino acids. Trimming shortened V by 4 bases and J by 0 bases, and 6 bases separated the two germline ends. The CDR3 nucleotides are TGTGCCAGCAGCCCACAGCTGAACACTGAAGCTTTCTTT. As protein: CASSPQLNTEAFF.

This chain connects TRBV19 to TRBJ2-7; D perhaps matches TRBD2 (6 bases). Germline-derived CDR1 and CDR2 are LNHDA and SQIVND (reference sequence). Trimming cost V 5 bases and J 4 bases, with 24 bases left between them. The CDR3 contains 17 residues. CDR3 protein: CASSPSGHSSGNYEQYF. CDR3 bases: TGTGCCAGTAGTCCAAGTGGCCATAGTAGCGGAAATTACGAGCAGTACTTC.

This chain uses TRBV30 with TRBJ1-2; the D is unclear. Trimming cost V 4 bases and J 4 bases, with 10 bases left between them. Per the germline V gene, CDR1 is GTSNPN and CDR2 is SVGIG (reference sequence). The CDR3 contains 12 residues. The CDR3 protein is CAWTRTSYGYTF. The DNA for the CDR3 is TGTGCCTGGACCAGAACGTCCTATGGCTACACCTTC.

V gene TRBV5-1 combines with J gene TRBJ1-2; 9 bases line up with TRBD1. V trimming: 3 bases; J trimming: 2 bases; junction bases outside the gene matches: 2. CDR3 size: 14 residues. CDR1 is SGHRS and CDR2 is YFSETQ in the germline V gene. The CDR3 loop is CASSSGTGNYGYTF. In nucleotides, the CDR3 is TGCGCCAGCAGCTCCGGGACAGGGAACTATGGCTACACCTTC.

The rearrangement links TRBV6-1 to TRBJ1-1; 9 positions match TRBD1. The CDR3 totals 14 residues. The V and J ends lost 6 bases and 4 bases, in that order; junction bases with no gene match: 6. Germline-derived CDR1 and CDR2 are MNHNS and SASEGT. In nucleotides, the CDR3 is TGTGCCAGCAGGATGACAGGGGGAATCACTGAAGCTTTCTTT. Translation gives CASRMTGGITEAFF.

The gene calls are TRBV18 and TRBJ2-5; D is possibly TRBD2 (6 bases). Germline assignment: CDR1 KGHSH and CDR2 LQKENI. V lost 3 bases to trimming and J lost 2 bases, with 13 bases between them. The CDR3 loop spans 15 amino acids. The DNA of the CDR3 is TGTGCCAGCTCACCCCCGGCGGGGCGGCAAGAGACCCAGTACTTC. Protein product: CASSPPAGRQETQYF.

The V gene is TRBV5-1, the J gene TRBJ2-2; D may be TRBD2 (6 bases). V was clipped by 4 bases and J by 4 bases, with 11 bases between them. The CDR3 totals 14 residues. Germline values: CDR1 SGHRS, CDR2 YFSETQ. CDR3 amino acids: CASSLLGGTGELFF. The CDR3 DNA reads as TGCGCCAGCAGCCTCTTGGGAGGCACCGGGGAGCTGTTTTTT.

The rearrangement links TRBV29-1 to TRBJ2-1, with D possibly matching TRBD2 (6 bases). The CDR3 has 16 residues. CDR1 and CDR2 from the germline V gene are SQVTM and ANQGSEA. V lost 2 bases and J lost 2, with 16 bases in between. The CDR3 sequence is CSVEPGGPAAYNEQFF. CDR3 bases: TGCAGCGTTGAACCCGGGGGTCCAGCCGCCTACAATGAGCAGTTCTTC.

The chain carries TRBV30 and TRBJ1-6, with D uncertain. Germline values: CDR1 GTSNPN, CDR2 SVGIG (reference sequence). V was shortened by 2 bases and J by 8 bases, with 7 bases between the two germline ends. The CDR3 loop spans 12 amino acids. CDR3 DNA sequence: TGTGCCTGGAGTCTCGGGGATTCACCCCTCCACTTT. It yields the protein CAWSLGDSPLHF.

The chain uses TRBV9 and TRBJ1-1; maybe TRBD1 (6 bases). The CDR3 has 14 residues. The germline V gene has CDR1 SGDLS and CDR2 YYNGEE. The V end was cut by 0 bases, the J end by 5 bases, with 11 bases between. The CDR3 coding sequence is TGTGCCAGCAGCGTAGTAACAGGGAGTACTGAAGCTTTCTTT. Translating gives CASSVVTGSTEAFF.

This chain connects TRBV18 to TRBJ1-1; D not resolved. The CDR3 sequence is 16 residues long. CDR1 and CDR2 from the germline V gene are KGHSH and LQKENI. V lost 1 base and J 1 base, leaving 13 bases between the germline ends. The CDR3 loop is CASSPQKDSWNTEAFF. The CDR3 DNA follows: TGTGCCAGCTCACCACAGAAAGATAGCTGGAACACTGAAGCTTTCTTT.

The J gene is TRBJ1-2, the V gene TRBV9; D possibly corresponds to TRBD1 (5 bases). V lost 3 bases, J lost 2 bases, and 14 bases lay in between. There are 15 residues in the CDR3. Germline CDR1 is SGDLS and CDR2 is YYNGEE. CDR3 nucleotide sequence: TGTGCCAGCAGCGCCAACGCGGGACTGAACTATGGCTACACCTTC. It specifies CASSANAGLNYGYTF.

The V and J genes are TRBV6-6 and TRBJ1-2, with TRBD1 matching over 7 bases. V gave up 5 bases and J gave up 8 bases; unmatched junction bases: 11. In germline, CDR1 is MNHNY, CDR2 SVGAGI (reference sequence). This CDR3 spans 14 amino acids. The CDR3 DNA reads TGTGCCAGCAGTCCAAGTGAGGGGGCGGTCGGCTACACCTTC. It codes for CASSPSEGAVGYTF.

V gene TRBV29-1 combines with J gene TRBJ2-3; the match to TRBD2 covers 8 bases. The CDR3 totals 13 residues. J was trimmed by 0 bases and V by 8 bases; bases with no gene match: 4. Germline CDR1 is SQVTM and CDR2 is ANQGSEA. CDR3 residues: CSTGGVSTDTQYF. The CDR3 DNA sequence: TGCAGCACCGGGGGGGTTAGCACAGATACGCAGTATTTT.